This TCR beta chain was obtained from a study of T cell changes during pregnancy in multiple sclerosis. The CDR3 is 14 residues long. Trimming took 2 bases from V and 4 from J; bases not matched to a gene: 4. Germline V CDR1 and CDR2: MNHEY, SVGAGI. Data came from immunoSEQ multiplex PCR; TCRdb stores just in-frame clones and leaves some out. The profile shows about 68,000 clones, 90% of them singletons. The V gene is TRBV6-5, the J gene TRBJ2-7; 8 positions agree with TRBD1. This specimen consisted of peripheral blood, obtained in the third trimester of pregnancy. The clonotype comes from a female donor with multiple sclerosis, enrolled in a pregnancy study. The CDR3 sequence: CASSYTGGRYEQYF. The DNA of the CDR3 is TGTGCCAGCAGTTACACAGGGGGAAGGTACGAGCAGTACTTC.